This TCR beta chain emerged from a study of cytomegalovirus exposure and HLA in healthy donors. Study results and limitations: Some V segments could not be told apart, so they were left out, TRBV6-2 and TRBV6-3 among them. DRB1 had the most TCR associations and HLA-C the fewest, a later analysis found, with rates varying by HLA locus.

The PCR had 60 Vbeta and 13 Jbeta primers. Libraries were prepared by immunoSEQ multiplex PCR; TCRdb keeps only in-frame clonotypes and omits some of them. The table records approximately 160,000 clones, 77% of them present only once. Comments on this clone: What it recognizes is unknown.

CDR1 is MNHEY, CDR2 SMNVEV, per germline (reference sequence). Trimming pared 8 bases from V and 8 bases from J, leaving 13 bases between. The length of the CDR3 is 12 residues. The receptor's source is a woman between 35 and 50 years old in good health and CMV-seropositive. The rearrangement links TRBV27 to TRBJ1-3; unclear D gene. The sample comprised PBMCs. CDR3 loop: CASADWRDTIYF. In DNA, the CDR3 is TGTGCCAGCGCGGACTGGAGGGACACCATATATTTT.